The present entry profiles one T cell receptor (beta chain) with its context. The CDR3 is 17 residues long. J gave up 3 bases and V 6 bases, and 13 bases lay outside the gene matches. Germline V CDR1 and CDR2: WSHSY, SAAADI. TCRdb's copy holds only in-frame clones and misses some; the assay was immunoSEQ multiplex PCR. The top ten hold 2.3% of the sample, which has 120,000 to 150,000 clones, almost 90% seen once. This specimen belongs to a study of blood T cell repertoires in COVID-19. Overall study context: Collection of acute and convalescent COVID-19 samples took place in the United States, Italy and Spain.

This rearrangement joins TRBV10-2 to TRBJ2-4, with 8 bases fitting TRBD1. The sequenced material came from peripheral blood. This receptor was obtained from a human donor in a cohort sampled during active COVID-19. CDR3 in amino acids: CASSLIGQGANKNIQYF. CDR3 coding DNA: TGCGCCAGCAGCTTAATTGGACAGGGCGCTAACAAAAACATTCAGTACTTC.